The T cell receptor (beta chain) described here comes from a study of technical replicates of blood from a few donors. Repertoires were generated with immunoSEQ multiplex PCR, while TCRdb's copy carries only in-frame clones and drops some. The sample lists more than 65,000 clones, around 94% occurring once. What was sequenced was T cells isolated from PBMCs. The clonotype comes from a human donor in good health.

CDR3 residues: CASSFWSGYGYTF. CDR3 DNA sequence: TGTGCCAGCAGCTTCTGGAGCGGCTATGGCTACACCTTC. The chain links TRBV7-6 to TRBJ1-2; D is ambiguous. The CDR3 totals 13 residues. CDR1 is SGHVS, CDR2 FNYEAQ, per germline. The ends were cut back, 3 bases at V and 4 bases at J, with 9 bases in the middle.